This TCR beta chain was recorded in a study of blood T cells in healthy people across ages. Whole-study results and caveats: Naive CD4+ cells and diversity were both higher in long-lived donors than in aged donors.

This clonotype was detected ten times or more. The antigen is not known. Trimming removed 1 base from V and 5 bases from J; junction bases left unmatched: 8. The CDR3 is made up of 16 amino acids. The germline CDR1 and CDR2 sequences are MGHRA and YSYEKL. Next came a second PCR, run for about 7 to 12 cycles, which used a sample-barcoded 5' primer along with a J-beta primer mix. TCRdb independently ran MiXCR on the 5' RACE reads; one entry per CDR3 protein. The sample has hundreds of thousands of distinct CDR3 sequences, around 45% seen once; the top ten hold 15% to 20%. Sequenced material: blood. The chain recombines TRBV4-1 with TRBJ2-1; the match to TRBD2 covers 7 bases. This receptor was taken from a man older than 75 in good health. The CDR3 protein is CASSQVWRERDNEQFF. The CDR3 coding sequence is TGCGCCAGCAGCCAAGTATGGCGGGAGCGCGACAATGAGCAGTTCTTC.